A single sample gave rise to the 14 T cell receptor beta chains below, sequenced in a study of blood T cell repertoires in COVID-19 (dated by TCRdb to the early 2020s). Receptor libraries were prepared by the immunoSEQ multiplex PCR assay. The source is immuneACCESS, and TCRdb retained only in-frame sequences with V and J called. Part of the clones is not carried over; for the studies checked, unresolved V genes explain less than half of this, and the remainder is unexplained. This sample gives over 250,000 clones in total; more than 75% of them show up just once. The ten biggest clones cover roughly 5% of the sample. Sample: PBMCs or T cells enriched from blood (not recorded which). These receptors came from a woman aged 25 to 39 who had recovered from COVID-19.

This sequence joins TRBV6-2 or TRBV6-3 and TRBJ1-3; the D gene is possibly TRBD1 (6 bases). CDR3 length equals 15 residues. The V end was cut by 4 bases, the J end by 0 bases, with 10 bases between. Looked up from germline, CDR1 is MNHEY and CDR2 is SVGEGT. In DNA form, the CDR3 reads TGTGCCAGCAGTTGGACGGACAGCTCTGGAAACACCATATATTTT. Its protein is CASSWTDSSGNTIYF.

This chain joins TRBV19 and TRBJ2-2; no definite D call. Germline V gene sequence: CDR1 LNHDA, CDR2 SQIVND (reference sequence). CDR3 length: 14 residues. V was cut by 6 bases and J by 0 bases, with 8 bases left in between. The CDR3 DNA follows: TGTGCCAGTAGGGTTAGTACGAACACCGGGGAGCTGTTTTTT. It is translated as CASRVSTNTGELFF.

The rearrangement links TRBV2 to TRBJ1-2, with no clear D. The V and J ends lost 6 bases and 6 bases respectively, with 8 bases between them. The germline V gene encodes CDR1 SNHLY and CDR2 FYNNEI. The CDR3 covers 11 residues. The CDR3 DNA sequence: TGTGCCAGCAGGGTAGGAGATGGCTACACCTTC. This encodes CASRVGDGYTF.

The CDR3 DNA reads TGTGCCAGCAGTCCTATTGAACAGGGGGCTCCCTATGGCTACACCTTC. Translated: CASSPIEQGAPYGYTF. The chain has TRBV28 and TRBJ1-2, with 9 bases matching TRBD1. Per germline, CDR1 MDHEN and CDR2 SYDVKM. This CDR3 comprises 16 residues. Trimming at V came to 5 bases and at J to 4 bases, leaving 11 bases not matched to a gene.

This sequence joins TRBV5-4 and TRBJ1-2, with 8 bases that match TRBD1. CDR1 is SGHNT and CDR2 is YYREEE in the germline V gene (reference sequence). V lost 4 bases to trimming and J lost 6 bases; unmatched junction nucleotides: 11. This CDR3 comprises 15 residues. CDR3 nucleotides: TGTGCCAGCAGCCTGGTGACAGGGGAGGTAGATGGCTACACCTTC. Amino acid sequence: CASSLVTGEVDGYTF.

The chain has TRBV6-5 and TRBJ2-5, with 9 positions matching TRBD2. J lost 1 base, V lost 8 bases, and 5 bases had no gene match. Germline V lookup: CDR1 MNHEY, CDR2 SVGAGI. CDR3 length equals 14 residues. The CDR3 loop reads CASGPRGGQETQYF. CDR3 sequence (DNA): TGTGCCAGCGGCCCGCGGGGGGGCCAAGAGACCCAGTACTTC.

The V gene is TRBV5-8, the J gene TRBJ2-1, with 13 positions matching TRBD2. V trimming: 2 bases; J trimming: 6 bases; junction bases outside the gene matches: 5. This CDR3 is built from 16 residues. From germline, CDR1 is SGHTS and CDR2 YDEGEE. CDR3 sequence: CASSFTGTSGANEQFF. The DNA of the CDR3 is TGTGCCAGCAGCTTTACCGGGACTAGCGGGGCCAATGAGCAGTTCTTC.

V usage is TRBV5-1 and J usage is TRBJ2-2; D is uncertain. The V end lost 0 bases, the J end lost 0 bases, and 6 bases lay between the germline ends. Germline CDR1 is SGHRS and CDR2 is YFSETQ. The CDR3 has 15 amino acids. CDR3 loop: CASSLDSSNTGELFF. CDR3 DNA sequence: TGCGCCAGCAGCTTGGACAGCTCGAACACCGGGGAGCTGTTTTTT. The entire variable domain, with the rest obtained from reference TRBV5-1 and TRBJ2-2, is as follows: KAGVTQTPRYLIKTRGQQVTLSCSPISGHRSVSWYQQTPGQGLQFLFEYFSETQRNKGNFPGRFSGRQFSNSRSEMNVSTLELGDSALYLCASSLDSSNTGELFFGEGSRLTVL.

This rearrangement joins TRBV9 to TRBJ1-6, with D perhaps matching TRBD1 (6 bases). CDR3 size: 14 residues. Germline V lookup: CDR1 SGDLS, CDR2 YYNGEE. V lost 5 bases to trimming and J lost 7 bases, with 13 bases between them. The CDR3 region is CASRAQGENSPLHF. CDR3 nucleotide sequence: TGTGCCAGCAGAGCACAGGGTGAAAATTCACCCCTCCACTTT.

Comments on this clone: The junction differs from germline at one of its ends, possibly a read error. V is TRBV24-1 and J is TRBJ2-3; 9 bases agree with TRBD2. The CDR3 has 14 amino acids. CDR1 KGHDR and CDR2 SFDVKD come from the germline V gene. The CDR3 protein is CATSGAGGTNTQYF. Here the CDR3 DNA reads TGTGCCACCAGTGGAGCGGGGGGCACAAATACGCAGTATTTT.

The V gene is TRBV11-2, the J gene TRBJ1-5; 7 positions match TRBD1. V shed 5 bases and J 3 bases; nucleotides not matched to a gene: 7. From germline, CDR1 is SGHAT and CDR2 FQNNGV. This CDR3 has 15 residues. The CDR3 reads CASSPTGSTNQPQHF. CDR3 DNA sequence: TGTGCCAGCAGCCCGACAGGGAGTACCAATCAGCCCCAGCATTTT.

J is TRBJ1-1 and V is TRBV6-5, with a tentative D call TRBD1 (5 bases). Germline CDR1 MNHEY, CDR2 SVGAGI. V lost 7 bases to trimming and J lost 0 bases, with 15 bases between them. This CDR3 contains 15 residues. CDR3 residues: CASTRGLGMNTEAFF. For the CDR3, the DNA is TGTGCCAGCACCCGGGGGTTGGGCATGAACACTGAAGCTTTCTTT.

CDR3 loop: CAISRDREYNEQFF. Here the CDR3 DNA reads TGTGCCATCAGTAGGGACAGGGAATACAATGAGCAGTTCTTC. This rearrangement joins TRBV10-3 to TRBJ2-1; 9 bases align to TRBD1. Germline lookup yields CDR1 ENHRY and CDR2 SYGVKD. J was trimmed by 4 bases and V by 5 bases; bases with no gene match: 3. There are 14 residues in the CDR3.

V is TRBV15 and J is TRBJ1-5, with D perhaps TRBD1 (6 bases). V lost 8 bases and J lost 5, with 13 bases in between. Germline CDR1 LNHNV, CDR2 YYDKDF (reference sequence). This CDR3 has 13 residues. This chain's CDR3 is CATSDRIYQPQHF. The CDR3 DNA is TGTGCCACCTCAGACAGGATCTATCAGCCCCAGCATTTT. Combining the CDR3 with reference TRBV15 and TRBJ1-5 gives the whole variable domain DAMVIQNPRYQVTQFGKPVTLSCSQTLNHNVMYWYQQKSSQAPKLLFHYYDKDFNNEADTPDNFQSRRPNTSFCFLDIRSPGLGDTAMYLCATSDRIYQPQHFGDGTRLSIL.